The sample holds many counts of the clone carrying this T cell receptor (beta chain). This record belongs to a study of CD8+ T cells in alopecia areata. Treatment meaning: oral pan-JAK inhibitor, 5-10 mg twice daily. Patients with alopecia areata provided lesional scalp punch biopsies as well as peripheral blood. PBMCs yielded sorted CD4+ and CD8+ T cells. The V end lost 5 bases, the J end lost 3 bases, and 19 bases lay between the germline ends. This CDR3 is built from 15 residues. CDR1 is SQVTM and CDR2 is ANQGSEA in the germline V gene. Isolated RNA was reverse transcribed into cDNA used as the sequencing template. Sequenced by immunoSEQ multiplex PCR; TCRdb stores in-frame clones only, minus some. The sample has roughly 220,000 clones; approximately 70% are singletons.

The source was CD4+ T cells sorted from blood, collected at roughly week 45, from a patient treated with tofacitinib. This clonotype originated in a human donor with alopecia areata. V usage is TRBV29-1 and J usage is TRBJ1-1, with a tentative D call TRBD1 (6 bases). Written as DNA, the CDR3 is TGCAGCGTTTTCCGACCGGGACATTTTTACACTGAAGCTTTCTTT. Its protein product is CSVFRPGHFYTEAFF.